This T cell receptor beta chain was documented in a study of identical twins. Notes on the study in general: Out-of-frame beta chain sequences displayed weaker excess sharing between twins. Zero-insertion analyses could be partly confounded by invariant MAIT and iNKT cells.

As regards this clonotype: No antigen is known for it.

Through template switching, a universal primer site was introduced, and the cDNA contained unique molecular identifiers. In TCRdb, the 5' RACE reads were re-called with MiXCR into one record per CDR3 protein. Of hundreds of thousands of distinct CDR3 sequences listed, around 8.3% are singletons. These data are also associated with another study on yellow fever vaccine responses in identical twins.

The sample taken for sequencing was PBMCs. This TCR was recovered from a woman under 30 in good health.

CDR3: CASSRGTALDTQYF. The CDR3 coding sequence is TGCGCCAGCAGCCGAGGGACAGCACTAGATACGCAGTATTTT. This rearrangement joins TRBV5-1 to TRBJ2-3, with 7 positions matching TRBD1. The CDR3 consists of 14 residues. V dropped 4 bases and J dropped 5; count of bases not matched to a gene: 7. The V gene's germline CDR1 is SGHRS and CDR2 YFSETQ.